These 30 T cell receptor beta chains were all obtained from the same sample, sequenced in a study of shared clonotypes between healthy human individuals. CD8 cells classed as naive were CD45RO-negative and positively selected for CCR7, excluding terminally differentiated effector memory CD45RA+ cells. The data were produced by immunoSEQ multiplex PCR, yet TCRdb's version contains in-frame clones alone and is incomplete. The sample gives millions of clones, approximately 95% of which show up once; more than 0.95% is in the top ten. Specimen: naive CD8+ T cells sorted from blood. These receptors came from a man between 18 and 29 years old in good health.

The V and J genes are TRBV14 and TRBJ2-5; D not resolved. Germline loops: CDR1 SGHDN, CDR2 FVKESK. The V and J ends lost 10 bases and 1 base respectively, with 13 bases between them. CDR3 length: 13 residues. The chain's CDR3 is CATLPGSQETQYF. In DNA form, the CDR3 reads TGTGCCACCCTCCCGGGCAGCCAAGAGACCCAGTACTTC.

The chain links TRBV2 to TRBJ2-7; D gene ambiguous. V lost 5 bases to trimming and J lost 5 bases, with 19 bases between them. The germline CDR1 and CDR2 sequences are SNHLY and FYNNEI. This CDR3 contains 15 residues. The CDR3 region is CASSSSDGPDDEQYF. CDR3 DNA sequence: TGTGCCAGCAGTAGCAGCGACGGACCGGACGACGAGCAGTACTTC. The full variable domain, rest sourced from reference TRBV2 and TRBJ2-7, is EPEVTQTPSHQVTQMGQEVILRCVPISNHLYFYWYRQILGQKVEFLVSFYNNEISEKSEIFDDQFSVERPDGSNFTLKIRSTKLEDSAMYFCASSSSDGPDDEQYFGPGTRLTVT.

Comments on this clone: Possible read error: a much larger clone is one base away. The gene calls are TRBV7-9 and TRBJ2-1; no firm D call. The CDR3 covers 12 residues. Per germline, CDR1 SEHNR and CDR2 FQNEAQ (reference sequence). V was trimmed by 5 bases and J by 3 bases, leaving 5 bases between them. CDR3 DNA: TGTGCCAGCAGCCCCCGCTACAATGAGCAGTTCTTC. This translates into CASSPRYNEQFF.

Comments on this clone: The sample holds other DNA sequences that translate to the same CDR3. This chain links TRBV27 with TRBJ2-7, with 12 bases matching TRBD2. The V and J ends lost 8 bases and 2 bases, in that order; junction bases with no gene match: 4. The CDR3 has 14 residues. Germline V gives CDR1 MNHEY, CDR2 SMNVEV (reference sequence). CDR3: CASGLAGGPYEQYF. For the CDR3, the DNA is TGTGCCAGCGGGCTAGCGGGGGGGCCCTACGAGCAGTACTTC.

The chain links TRBV27 to TRBJ2-7, with 13 positions matching TRBD2. CDR1 is MNHEY and CDR2 is SMNVEV in the germline V gene (reference sequence). The CDR3 totals 16 residues. V shed 1 base, J shed 5 bases, and the junction held 5 bases outside the gene matches. The CDR3 nucleotides are TGTGCCAGCAGTTTATTCGGGACTAGCGGGATGGACGAGCAGTACTTC. Protein: CASSLFGTSGMDEQYF.

This clone was recorded only once. The rearrangement uses TRBV18 and TRBJ2-7, with TRBD2 matching 7 bases. This CDR3 is 18 amino acids long. The ends lost 4 bases at V and 1 base at J; junction bases unmatched: 16. The germline gives CDR1 KGHSH, CDR2 LQKENI. The CDR3 sequence is CASSLRNHYWRESYEQYF. In DNA, the CDR3 is TGTGCCAGCTCACTACGGAACCACTATTGGCGGGAGTCCTACGAGCAGTACTTC.

V gene TRBV5-1 combines with J gene TRBJ1-2, with D tentatively TRBD1 (6 bases). Trimming removed 3 bases at V and 4 bases at J, with 22 bases between. Germline CDR1 and CDR2: SGHRS and YFSETQ. The CDR3 runs to 17 residues. The CDR3 here is CASSYPLGGRITYGYTF. CDR3 DNA sequence: TGCGCCAGCAGCTACCCACTTGGGGGGCGGATCACCTATGGCTACACCTTC.

The CDR3 sequence: CASSPTSGGANYNEQFF. The DNA for the CDR3 is TGTGCCAGCAGCCCAACTAGCGGGGGGGCCAACTACAATGAGCAGTTCTTC. The V and J genes are TRBV5-4 and TRBJ2-1; 13 bases agree with TRBD2. There are 17 residues in the CDR3. The V segment lost 4 bases and the J segment 3 bases; nucleotides outside the gene matches: 7. Per the germline V gene, CDR1 is SGHNT and CDR2 is YYREEE (reference sequence).

The CDR3 coding sequence is TGCGCCAGCAGCCAATCGCAGGGCAACACCGGGGAGCTGTTTTTT. This translates into CASSQSQGNTGELFF. This chain links TRBV4-1 with TRBJ2-2; D is perhaps TRBD1 (5 bases). In germline, CDR1 is MGHRA, CDR2 YSYEKL. Trimming stripped 2 bases from V and 2 bases from J, with 9 bases between. The CDR3 length is 15 residues.

Concerning this clone itself: The sample contains more than one DNA sequence encoding this CDR3. The V gene is TRBV28, the J gene TRBJ1-1, with D hard to call. Germline assignment: CDR1 MDHEN and CDR2 SYDVKM. The CDR3 has 13 residues. The ends were cut back, 2 bases at V and 1 base at J, with 5 bases in the middle. CDR3 DNA sequence: TGTGCCAGCAGTTTAGGCCGGAACACTGAAGCTTTCTTT. It codes for CASSLGRNTEAFF.

The CDR3 is CASSPTNDQPQHF. The DNA for the CDR3 is TGTGCCAGCAGCCCGACGAACGATCAGCCCCAGCATTTT. The rearrangement uses TRBV7-9 and TRBJ1-5; D call uncertain. Germline V gives CDR1 SEHNR, CDR2 FQNEAQ (reference sequence). This CDR3 is built from 13 residues. Trimming removed 5 bases at V and 5 bases at J, with 10 bases between.

Remarks on this clone: At the DNA level, this CDR3 is encoded by other sequences in the same sample as well. V is TRBV6-5 and J is TRBJ1-1; D unclear. The CDR3 spans 13 residues. Per the germline V gene, CDR1 is MNHEY and CDR2 is SVGAGI. V lost 0 bases and J 2 bases, leaving 4 bases between the germline ends. This chain's CDR3 is CASSYSSNTEAFF. The CDR3, as DNA: TGTGCCAGCAGTTACTCGAGTAACACTGAAGCTTTCTTT.

The chain links TRBV7-9 to TRBJ2-1, with 11 nucleotides matching TRBD2. Germline values: CDR1 SEHNR, CDR2 FQNEAQ (reference sequence). J gave up 4 bases and V 5 bases, and 7 bases lay outside the gene matches. This CDR3 has 16 residues. The CDR3 sequence is CASSHPPSGGYNEQFF. Written as DNA, the CDR3 is TGTGCCAGCAGCCACCCTCCTAGCGGGGGGTACAATGAGCAGTTCTTC.

This chain links TRBV2 with TRBJ2-7; 12 bases match TRBD1. CDR1 and CDR2 from the germline V gene are SNHLY and FYNNEI. The CDR3 is 18 amino acids. The V gene end was trimmed by 6 bases and the J gene end by 1 base; junction bases not matched to a gene: 13. This chain's CDR3 is CASRLGEGQGAMSYEQYF. The CDR3 DNA follows: TGTGCCAGCAGGCTGGGGGAGGGACAGGGGGCGATGTCCTACGAGCAGTACTTC.

The rearrangement links TRBV25-1 to TRBJ2-1; D is possibly TRBD1 (7 bases). From germline, CDR1 is MGHDK and CDR2 SYGVNS. There are 15 residues in the CDR3. The V gene lost 1 base and the J gene lost 12 bases, with 19 bases spanning the gap. Here the CDR3 DNA reads TGTGCCAGCAGTGAATCGGCAGGGGGGCCCGCAGGGCAGTTCTTC. Translating it yields CASSESAGGPAGQFF.

This clone was seen a single time. J is TRBJ1-1 and V is TRBV6-1, with TRBD1 identical over 9 bases. The CDR3 has 16 amino acids. The V gene end was trimmed by 6 bases and the J gene end by 3 bases; junction bases not matched to a gene: 11. Germline-derived CDR1 and CDR2 are MNHNS and SASEGT. The CDR3 is CASSELGTGLHTEAFF. The CDR3 bases are TGTGCCAGCAGCGAACTTGGGACAGGGCTTCACACTGAAGCTTTCTTT.

The chain has TRBV6-5 and TRBJ1-2; D not certain. Germline V lookup: CDR1 MNHEY, CDR2 SVGAGI. The CDR3 has 14 amino acids. Trimming left V 5 bases short and J 6 bases short, with 16 bases between. The CDR3, as DNA: TGTGCCAGCAGTACCACCGAGGGAGTGGATGGCTACACCTTC. Translated, it gives CASSTTEGVDGYTF.

The J gene is TRBJ2-7, the V gene TRBV28; D uncertain. Per germline, CDR1 MDHEN and CDR2 SYDVKM. With 9 bases removed from V and 2 bases from J, the gap between germline ends came to 20 bases. CDR3 length: 15 amino acids. CDR3 sequence (DNA): TGTGCCAGTGTGTCGGGCCGCTTGTACGCCTACGAGCAGTACTTC. This gives the protein CASVSGRLYAYEQYF.

The chain's CDR3 is CSVVEGSYEQFF. The DNA for the CDR3 is TGCAGCGTTGTGGAGGGCAGCTATGAGCAGTTCTTC. The chain employs TRBV29-1 and TRBJ2-1, with D perhaps matching TRBD2 (6 bases). In germline, CDR1 is SQVTM, CDR2 ANQGSEA. The CDR3 is made up of 12 amino acids. The V end was cut by 4 bases, the J end by 8 bases, with 12 bases between.

A remark on this clone: Other DNA sequences in the sample encode the same CDR3. The chain combines TRBV4-3 with TRBJ2-3, with D uncertain. CDR3 size: 15 residues. CDR1 and CDR2 (germline): LGHNA, YSLEER. The V and J ends lost 0 bases and 0 bases respectively, with 7 bases between them. The DNA of the CDR3 is TGCGCCAGCAGCCAAGACCTTCGCAGCACAGATACGCAGTATTTT. Amino acids: CASSQDLRSTDTQYF.

V is TRBV7-9 and J is TRBJ2-2; tentatively, D is TRBD1 (5 bases). Germline CDR1 and CDR2: SEHNR and FQNEAQ (reference sequence). Trimming left V 5 bases short and J 2 bases short, with 15 bases between. CDR3 size: 16 residues. CDR3 DNA sequence: TGTGCCAGCAGCCCACGAGTGGGGCGTAACACCGGGGAGCTGTTTTTT. This gives the protein CASSPRVGRNTGELFF.

The CDR3, as DNA: TGTGCCAGCAGCTTAGACCCTGGGGGAATCGAAGCTTTCTTT. Its protein is CASSLDPGGIEAFF. V usage is TRBV7-8 and J usage is TRBJ1-1, with D perhaps matching TRBD1 (5 bases). Germline V gives CDR1 SGHVS, CDR2 FQNEAQ. This CDR3 contains 14 residues. With 1 base removed from V and 8 bases from J, the gap between germline ends came to 14 bases.

The table lists this clone with a count of one. The chain links TRBV6-1 to TRBJ2-7, with 7 positions matching TRBD2. CDR1 is MNHNS and CDR2 is SASEGT in the germline V gene. This CDR3 has 15 residues. V lost 7 bases and J lost 2; bases outside the gene matches: 11. CDR3 protein: CASKREGTTAYEQYF. CDR3 sequence (DNA): TGTGCCAGCAAAAGGGAAGGGACTACAGCCTACGAGCAGTACTTC.

The chain recombines TRBV19 with TRBJ2-7; no firm D call. Germline V gene data show CDR1 as LNHDA and CDR2 as SQIVND (reference sequence). V gave up 3 bases and J gave up 3 bases, with 9 bases separating them. This CDR3 region has 13 residues. DNA for the CDR3: TGTGCCAGTAGTATTTCCAGATACTACGAGCAGTACTTC. Encoded protein: CASSISRYYEQYF.

In the case of this clone: Mismatch with germline at one junction end may stem from a read error. The V call is TRBV27, the J call TRBJ2-7; 7 bases match TRBD2. Germline CDR1 is MNHEY and CDR2 is SMNVEV (reference sequence). The CDR3 runs to 16 residues. CDR3 DNA sequence: TGTGCCAACAGTTTATCGAGCGGGACCGTTACCTACGAGCAGTACTTC. Amino acids: CANSLSSGTVTYEQYF.

V is TRBV5-1 and J is TRBJ2-1, with 8 nucleotides matching TRBD1. The germline V gene encodes CDR1 SGHRS and CDR2 YFSETQ. The J segment lost 5 bases and the V segment lost 4 bases, leaving 5 bases of the junction unmatched. The CDR3 covers 14 residues. The chain's CDR3 is CASSGQGINNEQFF. The DNA for the CDR3 is TGCGCCAGCAGCGGACAGGGAATCAACAATGAGCAGTTCTTC.

The V gene is TRBV29-1, the J gene TRBJ1-2, with a possible D match to TRBD1 (5 bases). V was cut by 0 bases and J by 3 bases, with 14 bases left in between. The germline V gene has CDR1 SQVTM and CDR2 ANQGSEA. This CDR3 has 15 residues. The CDR3 DNA sequence: TGCAGCGTTGAAGATCCGTATGGGGGGGACTATGGCTACACCTTC. Translation: CSVEDPYGGDYGYTF.

This chain uses TRBV6-6 with TRBJ1-1; TRBD1 aligns across 7 bases. V was pared by 4 bases and J by 0 bases, with 5 bases of the junction left unmatched. CDR1 and CDR2 from the germline V gene are MNHNY and SVGAGI (reference sequence). This CDR3 has 15 amino acids. The CDR3 spells CASSFTTGLNTEAFF. The DNA for the CDR3 is TGTGCCAGCAGTTTTACGACAGGGCTGAACACTGAAGCTTTCTTT.

For this clone: The sample contains more than one DNA sequence encoding this CDR3. The V gene is TRBV19, the J gene TRBJ2-5; the match to TRBD1 covers 9 bases. Germline V gene sequence: CDR1 LNHDA, CDR2 SQIVND (reference sequence). J lost 5 bases, V lost 5 bases, and 6 bases had no gene match. The CDR3 is made up of 14 amino acids. CDR3 sequence reads: CASSLTGGLETQYF. Written as DNA, the CDR3 is TGTGCCAGTAGTTTAACAGGGGGCCTGGAGACCCAGTACTTC. The complete variable domain, with remaining parts taken from reference TRBV19 and TRBJ2-5, reads DGGITQSPKYLFRKEGQNVTLSCEQNLNHDAMYWYRQDPGQGLRLIYYSQIVNDFQKGDIAEGYSVSREKKESFPLTVTSAQKNPTAFYLCASSLTGGLETQYFGPGTRLLVL.

This rearrangement joins TRBV28 to TRBJ2-6, with D perhaps matching TRBD2 (6 bases). This CDR3 comprises 15 residues. The V and J ends lost 8 bases and 7 bases respectively, with 18 bases between them. CDR1 and CDR2 (germline): MDHEN, SYDVKM. DNA for the CDR3: TGTGCCAGCGGTAGGGAGGTTGATCGTGCCAACGTCCTGACTTTC. Protein sequence: CASGREVDRANVLTF.